Listed below are T cell receptor beta chains from one sample, sequenced in a study of blood T cell repertoires in COVID-19. Clones were read by immunoSEQ multiplex PCR, and TCRdb kept only the in-frame ones, dropping some. Of hundreds of thousands of clones in the sample, more than 85% were seen once. The sequencing input was PBMCs or T cells enriched from blood (not recorded which). These receptor sequences come from a woman between 50 and 59 years old who had recovered from COVID-19. Both conserved end residues are trimmed from each CDR3.

TRBV5-1,ASSVSGGIDEKLF
TRBV19,ASGLYEQF
TRBV2,ASSRTGTQY
TRBV12-5,ASGFRGAGDTQY
TRBV21-1,ASSKVRREGEAF
TRBV7-6,ASSLELAGGPHTDTQY
TRBV7-9,ASSFVLAGSEQY
TRBV29-1,SATGYFTDTQY
TRBV28,ASSPQTGNRSPLH
TRBV18,ASSPPGQLAGTNEQF
TRBV3-1/TRBV3-2,ASSQVGREQADTQY
TRBV7-6,ASSPDRQGRNSPLH
TRBV7-2,ASSPDRDANEKLF
TRBV30,AWSRPTGSEQY
TRBV2,ASSDYSEETQY
TRBV7-9,ASSPSPGTRVYEQY
TRBV11-3,ASSPRQGSYEQY
TRBV15,ATSAAVAKNIQY
TRBV12-3/TRBV12-4,ASSTGVQPQH
TRBV2,ASSTGTEETQY
TRBV3-1/TRBV3-2,ASSQSGFGQPQH
TRBV3-1/TRBV3-2,ASSHSTGGGYNSPLH
TRBV21-1,ASSKWAAGYAF
TRBV6-5,ASSWTGRNYGYT
TRBV10-3,AISEFTSGVEGDTQY
TRBV28,ASRDSASNYGYT
TRBV6-5,ARVRRGCNEKLF
TRBV3-1/TRBV3-2,ASSPLDRPLETQY
TRBV28,ASSSLSGRLYNEQF